This T cell receptor beta chain was recovered during a study of control samples from healthy donors and cancer patients. The repertoire was sequenced with immunoSEQ multiplex PCR; TCRdb's copy has only in-frame clones and lacks some. The data show fewer than 100,000 clones, around 80% seen once. The TCR comes from a man in his 60s in good health. Sequenced input: blood.

The CDR3 DNA follows: TGCGCCAGCAGCGTTGGACTAGCGGGGAGCTCCTACGAGCAGTACTTC. It specifies CASSVGLAGSSYEQYF. The rearrangement joins TRBV5-1 to TRBJ2-7; 12 nucleotides match TRBD2. Looked up from germline, CDR1 is SGHRS and CDR2 is YFSETQ. V gave up 4 bases and J gave up 0 bases; unmatched junction bases: 5. The length of the CDR3 is 16 residues.